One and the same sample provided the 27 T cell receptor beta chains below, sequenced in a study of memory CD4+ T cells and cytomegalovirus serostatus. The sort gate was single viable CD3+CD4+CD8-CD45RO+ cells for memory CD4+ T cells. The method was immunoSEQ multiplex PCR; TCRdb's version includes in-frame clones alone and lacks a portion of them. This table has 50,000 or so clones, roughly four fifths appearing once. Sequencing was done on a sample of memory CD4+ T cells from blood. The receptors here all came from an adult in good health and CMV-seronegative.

The CDR3 reads CASSQDLGIGGAYEQYF. The CDR3 DNA sequence: TGTGCCAGCAGCCAAGATCTGGGGATCGGGGGTGCCTACGAGCAGTACTTC. The chain employs TRBV14 and TRBJ2-7; TRBD2 is a possible D gene (6 bases). This CDR3 region has 17 residues. Germline loops: CDR1 SGHDN, CDR2 FVKESK. Trimming cost V 0 bases and J 2 bases, with 17 bases left between them.

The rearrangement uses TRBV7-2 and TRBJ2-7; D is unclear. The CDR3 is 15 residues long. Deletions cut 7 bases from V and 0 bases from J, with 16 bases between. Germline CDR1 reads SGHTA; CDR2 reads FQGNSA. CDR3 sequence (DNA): TGTGCCAGCACCCAGGTGGGGTCGAGCTCCTACGAGCAGTACTTC. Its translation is CASTQVGSSSYEQYF.

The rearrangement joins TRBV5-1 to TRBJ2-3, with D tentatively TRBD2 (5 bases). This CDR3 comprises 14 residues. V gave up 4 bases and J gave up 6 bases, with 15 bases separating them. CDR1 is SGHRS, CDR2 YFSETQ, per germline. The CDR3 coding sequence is TGCGCCAGCAGCCCTGGAGCGGCACGCGATACGCAGTATTTT. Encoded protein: CASSPGAARDTQYF.

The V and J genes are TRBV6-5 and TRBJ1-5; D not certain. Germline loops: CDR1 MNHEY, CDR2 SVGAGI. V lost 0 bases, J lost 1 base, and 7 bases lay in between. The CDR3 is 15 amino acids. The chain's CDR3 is CASSYSKRSNQPQHF. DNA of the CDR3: TGTGCCAGCAGTTACTCGAAGAGGAGCAATCAGCCCCAGCATTTT.

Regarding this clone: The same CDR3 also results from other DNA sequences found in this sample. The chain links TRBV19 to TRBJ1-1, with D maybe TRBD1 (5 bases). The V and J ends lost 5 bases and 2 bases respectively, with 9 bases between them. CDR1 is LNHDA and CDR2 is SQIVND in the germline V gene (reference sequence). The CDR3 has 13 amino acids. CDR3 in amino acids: CASSFDRNTEAFF. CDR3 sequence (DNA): TGTGCCAGTAGTTTCGACAGAAACACTGAAGCTTTCTTT.

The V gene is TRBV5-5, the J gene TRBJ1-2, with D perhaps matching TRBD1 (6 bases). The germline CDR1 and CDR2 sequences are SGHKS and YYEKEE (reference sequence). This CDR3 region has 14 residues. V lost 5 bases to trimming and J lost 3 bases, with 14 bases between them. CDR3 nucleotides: TGTGCCAGCAGTTACACAGGGTTGGACTATGGCTACACCTTC. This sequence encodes CASSYTGLDYGYTF.

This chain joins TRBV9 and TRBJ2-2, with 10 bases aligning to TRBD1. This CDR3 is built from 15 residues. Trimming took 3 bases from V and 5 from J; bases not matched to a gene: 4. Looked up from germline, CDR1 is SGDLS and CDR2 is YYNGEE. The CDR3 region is CASSGQGAGTGELFF. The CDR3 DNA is TGTGCCAGCAGCGGACAGGGGGCAGGGACCGGGGAGCTGTTTTTT.

CDR3 region: CASTGTGPYGYTF. The CDR3, as DNA: TGTGCCAGTACCGGGACAGGGCCCTATGGCTACACCTTC. The chain uses TRBV28 and TRBJ1-2; the match to TRBD1 covers 9 bases. J lost 4 bases, V lost 9 bases, and 6 bases had no gene match. This CDR3 region has 13 residues. Germline V lookup: CDR1 MDHEN, CDR2 SYDVKM.

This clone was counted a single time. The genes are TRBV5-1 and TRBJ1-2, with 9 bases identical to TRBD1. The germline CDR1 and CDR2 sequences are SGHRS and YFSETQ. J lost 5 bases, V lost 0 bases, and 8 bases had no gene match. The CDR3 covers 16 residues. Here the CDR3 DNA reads TGCGCCAGCAGCTTGGGGGACAGGGAGCTGCCTTATGGCTACACCTTC. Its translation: CASSLGDRELPYGYTF.

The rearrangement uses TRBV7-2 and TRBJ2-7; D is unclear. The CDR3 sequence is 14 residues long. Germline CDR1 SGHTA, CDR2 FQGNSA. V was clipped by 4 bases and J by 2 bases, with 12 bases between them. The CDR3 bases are TGTGCCAGCAGCTCCCGGCCTGGCACCTACGAGCAGTACTTC. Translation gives CASSSRPGTYEQYF.

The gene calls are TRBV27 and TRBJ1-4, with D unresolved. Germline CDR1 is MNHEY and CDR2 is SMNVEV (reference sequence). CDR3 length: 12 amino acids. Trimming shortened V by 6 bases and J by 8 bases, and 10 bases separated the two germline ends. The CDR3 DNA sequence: TGTGCCAGCAGGGGCTTAGAAGAAAAACTGTTTTTT. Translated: CASRGLEEKLFF. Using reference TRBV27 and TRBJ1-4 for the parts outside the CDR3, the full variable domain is EAQVTQNPRYLITVTGKKLTVTCSQNMNHEYMSWYRQDPGLGLRQIYYSMNVEVTDKGDVPEGYKVSRKEKRNFPLILESPSPNQTSLYFCASRGLEEKLFFGSGTQLSVL.

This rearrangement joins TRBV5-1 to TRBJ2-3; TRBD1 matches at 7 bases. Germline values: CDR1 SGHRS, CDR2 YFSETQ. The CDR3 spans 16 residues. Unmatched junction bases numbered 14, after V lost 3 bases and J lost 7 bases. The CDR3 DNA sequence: TGCGCCAGCAGCTCCCGGTCCGGACAGGCTCCTCATACGCAGTATTTT. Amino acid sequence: CASSSRSGQAPHTQYF.

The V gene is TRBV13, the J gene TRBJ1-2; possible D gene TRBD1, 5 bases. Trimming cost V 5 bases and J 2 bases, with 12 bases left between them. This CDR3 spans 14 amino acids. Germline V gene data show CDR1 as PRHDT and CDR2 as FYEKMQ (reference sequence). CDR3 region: CASSTRGGNYGYTF. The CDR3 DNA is TGTGCCAGCAGCACCCGGGGGGGGAACTATGGCTACACCTTC.

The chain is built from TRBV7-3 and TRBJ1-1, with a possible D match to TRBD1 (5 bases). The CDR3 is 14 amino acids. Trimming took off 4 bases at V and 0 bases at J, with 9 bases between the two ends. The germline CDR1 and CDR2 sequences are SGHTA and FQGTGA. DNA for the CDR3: TGTGCCAGCAGCTCCCGGGGGGTGAACACTGAAGCTTTCTTT. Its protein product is CASSSRGVNTEAFF.

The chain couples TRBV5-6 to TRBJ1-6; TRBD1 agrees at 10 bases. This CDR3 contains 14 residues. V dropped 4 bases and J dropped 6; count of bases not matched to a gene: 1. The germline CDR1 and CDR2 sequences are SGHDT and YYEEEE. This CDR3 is CASSRDRGNSPLHF. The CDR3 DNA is TGTGCCAGCAGCCGGGACAGGGGTAATTCACCCCTCCACTTT.

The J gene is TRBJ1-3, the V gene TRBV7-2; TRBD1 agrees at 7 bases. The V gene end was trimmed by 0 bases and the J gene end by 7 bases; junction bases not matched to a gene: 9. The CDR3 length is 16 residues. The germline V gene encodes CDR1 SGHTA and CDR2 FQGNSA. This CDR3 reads CASSLATGSTRNTIYF. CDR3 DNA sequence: TGTGCCAGCAGCTTAGCGACAGGGAGCACTCGGAACACCATATATTTT.

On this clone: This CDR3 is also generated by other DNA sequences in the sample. In DNA form, the CDR3 reads TGCGCCAGCAGACTAGCGGGGGGGAACACCGGGGAGCTGTTTTTT. It yields the protein CASRLAGGNTGELFF. The chain uses TRBV5-1 and TRBJ2-2; 12 bases map to TRBD2. V gave up 5 bases and J gave up 1 base; unmatched junction bases: 0. The germline CDR1 and CDR2 sequences are SGHRS and YFSETQ. The length of the CDR3 is 15 residues.

This CDR3 is CASRRAGRNEQFF. CDR3 in DNA: TGTGCCAGCAGAAGGGCTGGGAGGAATGAGCAGTTCTTC. This chain connects TRBV6-5 to TRBJ2-1; maybe TRBD2 (6 bases). The CDR3 spans 13 residues. Trimming removed 6 bases from V and 7 bases from J, with 13 bases in between. In germline, CDR1 is MNHEY, CDR2 SVGAGI.

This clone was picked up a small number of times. The CDR3 here is CASSFEGSQDLGNTIYF. CDR3 coding DNA: TGTGCCAGCAGCTTTGAAGGGTCCCAGGACCTTGGAAACACCATATATTTT. V usage is TRBV7-2 and J usage is TRBJ1-3; D is unclear. Trimming left V 3 bases short and J 3 bases short, with 18 bases between. Per germline, CDR1 SGHTA and CDR2 FQGNSA. The CDR3 totals 17 residues.

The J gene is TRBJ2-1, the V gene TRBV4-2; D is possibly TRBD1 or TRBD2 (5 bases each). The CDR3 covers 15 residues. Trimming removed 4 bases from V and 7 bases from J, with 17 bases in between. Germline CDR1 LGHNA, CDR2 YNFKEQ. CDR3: CASSPGLDVRNEQFF. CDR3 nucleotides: TGTGCCAGCAGCCCGGGGCTTGATGTGAGGAATGAGCAGTTCTTC.

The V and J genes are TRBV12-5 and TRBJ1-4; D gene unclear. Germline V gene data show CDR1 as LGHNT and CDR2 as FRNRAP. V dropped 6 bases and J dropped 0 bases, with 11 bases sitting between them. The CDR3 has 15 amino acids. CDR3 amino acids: CASGPGLTTNEKLFF. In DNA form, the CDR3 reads TGTGCTAGTGGGCCCGGACTCACAACTAATGAAAAACTGTTTTTT.

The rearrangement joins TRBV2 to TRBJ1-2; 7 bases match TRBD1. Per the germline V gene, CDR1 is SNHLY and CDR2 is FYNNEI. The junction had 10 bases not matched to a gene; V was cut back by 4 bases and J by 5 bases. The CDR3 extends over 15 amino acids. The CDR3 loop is CASSAKRDSWYGYTF. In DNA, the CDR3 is TGTGCCAGCAGTGCAAAGCGGGACAGTTGGTATGGCTACACCTTC.

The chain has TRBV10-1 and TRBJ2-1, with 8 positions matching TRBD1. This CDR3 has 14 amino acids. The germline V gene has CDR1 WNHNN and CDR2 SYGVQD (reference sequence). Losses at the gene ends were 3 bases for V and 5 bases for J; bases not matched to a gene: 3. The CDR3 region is CASSEQGDHNEQFF. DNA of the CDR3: TGCGCCAGCAGTGAACAGGGGGACCACAATGAGCAGTTCTTC.

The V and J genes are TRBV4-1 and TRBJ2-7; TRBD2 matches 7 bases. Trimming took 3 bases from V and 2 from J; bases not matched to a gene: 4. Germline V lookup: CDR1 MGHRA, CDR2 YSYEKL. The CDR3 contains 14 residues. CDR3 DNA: TGCGCCAGCAGCCAGGGAGGGTCGGCCTACGAGCAGTACTTC. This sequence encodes CASSQGGSAYEQYF.

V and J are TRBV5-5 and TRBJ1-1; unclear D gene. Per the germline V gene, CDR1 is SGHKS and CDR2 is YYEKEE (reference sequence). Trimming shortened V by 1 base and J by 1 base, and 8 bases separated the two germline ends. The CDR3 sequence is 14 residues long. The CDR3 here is CASSLYTSNTEAFF. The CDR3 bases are TGTGCCAGCAGCTTGTACACTTCGAACACTGAAGCTTTCTTT.

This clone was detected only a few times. This chain's CDR3 is CASRVDPPPGDPSNQPQHF. In DNA, the CDR3 is TGTGCCAGCAGAGTCGACCCCCCTCCAGGGGATCCGAGCAATCAGCCCCAGCATTTT. The chain is built from TRBV6-4 and TRBJ1-5, with a possible D match to TRBD1 (6 bases). The CDR3 sequence is 19 residues long. Trimming took off 6 bases at V and 1 base at J, with 25 bases between the two ends. Germline CDR1 is MRHNA and CDR2 is SNTAGT.

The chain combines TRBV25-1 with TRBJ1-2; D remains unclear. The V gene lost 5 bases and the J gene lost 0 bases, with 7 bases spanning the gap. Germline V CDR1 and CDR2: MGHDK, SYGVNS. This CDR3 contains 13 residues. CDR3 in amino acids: CASSRDSNYGYTF. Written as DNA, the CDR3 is TGTGCCAGCAGTAGGGATTCTAACTATGGCTACACCTTC.